The entry below describes one TCR beta chain. Participants were placed into cohorts based on the clinical history they reported. The sample belongs to a study of blood T cell repertoires in COVID-19. TCRdb's copy holds only in-frame clones and misses some; the assay was immunoSEQ multiplex PCR. The table has fewer than 400,000 clones, 85% to 90% seen once. Germline CDR1 SGHVS, CDR2 FQNEAQ. The CDR3 runs to 13 residues. Trimming cost V 3 bases and J 1 base, with 3 bases left between them. Sequencing was performed on PBMCs or T cells enriched from blood (not recorded which). This clonotype was obtained from a woman in her fifties or sixties who had recovered from COVID-19. The gene calls are TRBV7-8 and TRBJ2-2, with D hard to call. The CDR3 nucleotides are TGTGCCAGCAGCTTCGTGAACACCGGGGAGCTGTTTTTT. Protein: CASSFVNTGELFF.